This T cell receptor (beta chain) was sequenced in a study of T cell repertoires in cytomegalovirus infection. The overall study: Recently identified HLA-C-restricted CMV epitopes were used, and well-studied HLA-B-restricted CMV epitopes were used as well. Both a matching HLA type and CMV infection were indicated by public TCR beta signatures. General study points: The cumulative frequency of public TCR beta families identified carriers of CMV plus the relevant HLA.

As for this clonotype: What it binds is unknown.

The CDR3 consists of 14 residues. V was pared by 6 bases and J by 1 base, with 12 bases between. One entry per CDR3 protein results from TCRdb running MiXCR on the reads. The repertoire holds around 430,000 distinct CDR3 sequences, about 42% seen once, with around 45% in the top ten. Specimen: cultured PBMCs, collected from culture after CMV antigen stimulation. The source is a human donor in good health (CMV status not recorded). Some clones in this sample may be carry-over from other donors' samples. The chain uses TRBV12-3 or TRBV12-4 and TRBJ1-1, with a possible D match to TRBD1 (6 bases). This CDR3 is CASRPGTSNTEAFF. DNA for the CDR3: TGTGCCAGCAGACCCGGGACATCGAACACTGAAGCTTTCTTT.